The rows below give T cell receptor beta chains drawn from one sample of a study of T-cell reconstitution after alpha-beta-depleted transplantation in children. From the PCR reads, TCRdb called clonotypes with MiXCR, one entry per CDR3 protein. The table records some 300,000 distinct CDR3 sequences, 10% of them present only once. The sample was PBMCs from the stem cell graft donor, taken from the stem cell graft. The receptors were gathered from a human donor who donated a stem cell graft to a child with acute lymphoblastic leukemia. The CDR3 runs from the conserved cysteine through the conserved F or W. The D gene is left open where the match is weak. Clone size is stated in some rows and not others, as once, few, many or a class when expanded.

v_call: TRBV11-2
j_call: TRBJ1-2
clone_size: many
d_call: TRBD1
cdr3_aa: CASSEGTANYGYTF
cdr3_nt: TGTGCCAGCAGCGAGGGGACAGCTAACTATGGCTACACCTTC

v_call: TRBV12-5
j_call: TRBJ2-1
clone_size: few
d_call: TRBD2
cdr3_aa: CASGLAGGTSGNEQFF
cdr3_nt: TGTGCTAGTGGTTTGGCAGGAGGGACTAGCGGAAATGAGCAGTTCTTC

v_call: TRBV20-1
j_call: TRBJ2-3
clone_size: NA
d_call: TRBD2
cdr3_aa: CSAGYPGLAGESTDTQYF
cdr3_nt: TGCAGTGCTGGGTACCCGGGACTAGCGGGAGAGAGCACAGATACGCAGTATTTT

v_call: TRBV7-2
j_call: TRBJ2-1
clone_size: NA
d_call: NA
cdr3_aa: CASSVRPGVIFNEQFF
cdr3_nt: TGTGCCAGCAGCGTGCGGCCGGGAGTTATTTTCAATGAGCAGTTCTTC

v_call: TRBV12-3/TRBV12-4
j_call: TRBJ1-2
clone_size: NA
d_call: NA
cdr3_aa: CASAGTPANYGYTF
cdr3_nt: TGTGCCAGCGCCGGGACACCAGCTAACTATGGCTACACCTTC

v_call: TRBV24-1
j_call: TRBJ2-3
clone_size: few
d_call: NA
cdr3_aa: CATSGTTDTQYF
cdr3_nt: TGTGCCACCAGTGGGACGACAGATACGCAGTATTTT

v_call: TRBV20-1
j_call: TRBJ2-4
clone_size: NA
d_call: TRBD2
cdr3_aa: CSASRPVAGTLLAKNIQYF
cdr3_nt: TGCAGTGCTTCCCGACCGGTAGCGGGAACTCTTCTGGCCAAAAACATTCAGTACTTC

v_call: TRBV28
j_call: TRBJ2-7
clone_size: many
d_call: NA
cdr3_aa: CASSRYEQYF
cdr3_nt: TGTGCCAGCAGTCGGTACGAGCAGTACTTC

v_call: TRBV5-1
j_call: TRBJ2-5
clone_size: few
d_call: NA
cdr3_aa: CASRHQETQYF
cdr3_nt: TGCGCCAGCAGACACCAAGAGACCCAGTACTTC

v_call: TRBV12-3/TRBV12-4
j_call: TRBJ2-7
clone_size: few
d_call: NA
cdr3_aa: CASSFRTADSEQYF
cdr3_nt: TGTGCCAGCAGTTTTCGGACAGCTGATTCGGAGCAGTACTTC

v_call: TRBV12-3/TRBV12-4
j_call: TRBJ2-5
clone_size: NA
d_call: NA
cdr3_aa: CASSWTLRETQYF
cdr3_nt: TGTGCCAGCAGTTGGACACTTCGAGAGACCCAGTACTTC

v_call: TRBV4-1
j_call: TRBJ2-4
clone_size: few
d_call: TRBD2
cdr3_aa: CASSQVYSGRADIQYF
cdr3_nt: TGCGCCAGCAGCCAGGTTTATAGCGGGAGGGCCGACATTCAGTACTTC

v_call: TRBV20-1
j_call: TRBJ2-7
clone_size: NA
d_call: NA
cdr3_aa: CSARDWGSSYEQYF
cdr3_nt: TGCAGTGCTAGAGATTGGGGGAGCTCCTACGAGCAGTACTTC

v_call: TRBV2
j_call: TRBJ1-6
clone_size: many
d_call: NA
cdr3_aa: CASRPIPGQNSPLHF
cdr3_nt: TGTGCCAGCAGACCCATTCCGGGACAAAATTCACCCCTCCACTTT

v_call: TRBV12-3/TRBV12-4
j_call: TRBJ2-5
clone_size: NA
d_call: NA
cdr3_aa: CASSPLGPSVWETQYF
cdr3_nt: TGTGCCAGCAGTCCCCTCGGGCCCTCAGTATGGGAGACCCAGTACTTC

v_call: TRBV6-5
j_call: TRBJ1-5
clone_size: many
d_call: NA
cdr3_aa: CASSPRGARPGNQPQHF
cdr3_nt: TGTGCCAGCAGTCCTCGAGGGGCCCGGCCCGGCAATCAGCCCCAGCATTTT

v_call: TRBV7-2
j_call: TRBJ2-3
clone_size: NA
d_call: TRBD2
cdr3_aa: CASSFLSPGGVPDTQYF
cdr3_nt: TGTGCCAGCAGCTTTTTGTCTCCGGGAGGGGTACCAGATACGCAGTATTTT